This TCR beta chain emerged from a study of T cell changes during pregnancy in multiple sclerosis. CDR3 size: 13 residues. V gave up 7 bases and J gave up 7 bases, with 13 bases separating them. Germline V gene data show CDR1 as MNHEY and CDR2 as SVGAGI. This clone appeared a single time. Only in-frame clones appear in the TCRdb table, and some are missing; sequencing was by immunoSEQ multiplex PCR. This table has tens of thousands of clones, 85% to 95% appearing once. This specimen was CD8+ T cells from peripheral blood mononuclear cells, taken before pregnancy. The V and J genes are TRBV6-5 and TRBJ1-4; no clear D gene. The sequence came from a female donor with multiple sclerosis, enrolled in a pregnancy study. CDR3 nucleotide sequence: TGTGCCAGCACCTACATTGCAGGTGAAAAACTGTTTTTT. Translated: CASTYIAGEKLFF.